This entry lists 19 T cell receptor beta chains sequenced from one sample in a study of CD8 T cells in ankylosing spondylitis. TCRdb fed the 5' RACE reads into MiXCR, producing one record per CDR3 protein. Counted here are 31,000 or so distinct CDR3 sequences, about 31% occurring once; the ten biggest clones make up about 41%. Sequenced input: synovial fluid, either unsorted or a sorted T cell fraction (not recorded which). The receptors here all came from a male donor with ankylosing spondylitis.

The chain employs TRBV30 and TRBJ2-2; D gene uncertain. Germline CDR1 reads GTSNPN; CDR2 reads SVGIG (reference sequence). This CDR3 has 15 amino acids. With 5 bases removed from V and 0 bases from J, the gap between germline ends came to 13 bases. The chain's CDR3 is CAWDLAVANTGELFF. In nucleotides, the CDR3 is TGTGCCTGGGACCTGGCGGTCGCGAACACCGGGGAGCTGTTTTTT.

Many counts were recorded for this clonotype. The chain is built from TRBV20-1 and TRBJ2-5; a possible D gene is TRBD1 (6 bases). Germline CDR1 is DFQATT and CDR2 is SNEGSKA (reference sequence). The CDR3 loop spans 14 amino acids. Trimming removed 0 bases at V and 5 bases at J, with 13 bases between. CDR3 sequence (DNA): TGCAGTGCTAGAGATTGGGGGCAGGGGGAGACCCAGTACTTC. It is translated as CSARDWGQGETQYF.

This clonotype has a handful of counts. V is TRBV20-1 and J is TRBJ2-7; 7 bases are a match to TRBD2. Germline V gives CDR1 DFQATT, CDR2 SNEGSKA (reference sequence). CDR3 length: 15 amino acids. Trimming removed 6 bases from V and 3 bases from J; junction bases left unmatched: 14. DNA for the CDR3: TGCAGTGCCGTCCTTATGGCTAGCGGAATCTACGAGCAGTACTTC. Its protein product is CSAVLMASGIYEQYF.

This clonotype was counted a few times. V usage is TRBV6-1 and J usage is TRBJ1-5; 8 nucleotides agree with TRBD1. The V segment lost 0 bases and the J segment 1 base; nucleotides outside the gene matches: 8. Germline V gene lookup returns CDR1 MNHNS and CDR2 SASEGT. This CDR3 has 18 residues. CDR3 sequence reads: CASSEAAAGGESNQPQHF. DNA for the CDR3: TGTGCCAGCAGTGAAGCGGCCGCAGGGGGCGAGAGCAATCAGCCCCAGCATTTT.

The J gene is TRBJ1-1, the V gene TRBV6-1; 9 nucleotides align to TRBD1. The CDR3 has 14 amino acids. Germline trimming cut 7 bases from V and 3 bases from J; bases unmatched to any gene: 6. The V gene's germline CDR1 is MNHNS and CDR2 SASEGT. The CDR3 DNA sequence: TGTGCCAGCACTACAGGGGGCTCGTACACTGAAGCTTTCTTT. Protein sequence: CASTTGGSYTEAFF.

The V and J genes are TRBV19 and TRBJ2-3; TRBD1 aligns across 10 bases. Germline assignment: CDR1 LNHDA and CDR2 SQIVND (reference sequence). The CDR3 is made up of 15 amino acids. V lost 3 bases to trimming and J lost 4 bases; unmatched junction nucleotides: 4. The CDR3 region has the DNA TGTGCCAGTAGTATCTTCGGACAGGGGGCAGATACGCAGTATTTT. Amino acids: CASSIFGQGADTQYF. Variable domain in full (rest from reference TRBV19 and TRBJ2-3): DGGITQSPKYLFRKEGQNVTLSCEQNLNHDAMYWYRQDPGQGLRLIYYSQIVNDFQKGDIAEGYSVSREKKESFPLTVTSAQKNPTAFYLCASSIFGQGADTQYFGPGTRLTVL.

Concerning this clonotype: An end of the junction differs from the germline gene, which may be a read error. The chain has TRBV18 and TRBJ1-2; 11 bases match TRBD1. Germline V gene data show CDR1 as KGHSH and CDR2 as LQKENI. CDR3 length equals 15 residues. CDR3 amino acids: CASSPGTGGGYRYTF. The CDR3 bases are TGTGCCAGCTCACCGGGGACAGGGGGTGGCTATCGCTACACCTTC. Using reference TRBV18 and TRBJ1-2 for the parts outside the CDR3, the full variable domain is NAGVMQNPRHLVRRRGQEARLRCSPMKGHSHVYWYRQLPEEGLKFMVYLQKENIIDESGMPKERFSAEFPKEGPSILRIQQVVRGDSAAYFCASSPGTGGGYRYTFGSGTRLTVV.

The CDR3 DNA reads as TGTGCCAGCAGCGTAGGGTACACTGAAGCTTTCTTT. As protein: CASSVGYTEAFF. The rearrangement joins TRBV11-2 to TRBJ1-1, with D uncertain. Germline CDR1 reads SGHAT; CDR2 reads FQNNGV. Trimming shortened V by 5 bases and J by 3 bases, and 7 bases separated the two germline ends. This CDR3 has 12 residues. Full variable domain (missing parts from reference TRBV11-2 and TRBJ1-1): EAGVAQSPRYKIIEKRQSVAFWCNPISGHATLYWYQQILGQGPKLLIQFQNNGVVDDSQLPKDRFSAERLKGVDSTLKIQPAKLEDSAVYLCASSVGYTEAFFGQGTRLTVV.

This clonotype was counted many times. The chain links TRBV12-3 or TRBV12-4 to TRBJ1-4; a possible D gene is TRBD1 (5 bases). V lost 6 bases and J lost 0, with 14 bases in between. CDR3 size: 16 residues. Written as DNA, the CDR3 is TGTGCCAGCAGAGTTTTAGGGGAAGCAACTAATGAAAAACTGTTTTTT. It codes for CASRVLGEATNEKLFF.

This clonotype occurred a few times. This chain connects TRBV29-1 to TRBJ2-7; maybe TRBD2 (6 bases). This CDR3 is built from 13 residues. Germline V lookup: CDR1 SQVTM, CDR2 ANQGSEA. Trimming took 7 bases from V and 5 from J, leaving 18 bases between them. DNA for the CDR3: TGCAGCGGTGCCGGGACTTCGACGGACGAGCAGTACTTC. Translating it yields CSGAGTSTDEQYF.

A few counts support this clonotype. The chain has TRBV27 and TRBJ2-1; 7 positions agree with TRBD2. The J segment lost 0 bases and the V segment lost 4 bases, leaving 3 bases of the junction unmatched. CDR1 and CDR2 from the germline V gene are MNHEY and SMNVEV (reference sequence). The CDR3 runs to 15 residues. The CDR3 sequence: CASSSTSPSYNEQFF. The CDR3 coding sequence is TGTGCCAGCAGTTCGACTAGCCCCTCCTACAATGAGCAGTTCTTC.

The genes are TRBV11-3 and TRBJ2-7, with a tentative D call TRBD2 (5 bases). The CDR3 loop spans 17 amino acids. CDR1 SGHNT and CDR2 YENEEA come from the germline V gene. V lost 5 bases, J lost 5 bases, and 25 bases lay in between. CDR3 sequence: CASSPNPTVTRFDEQYF. The CDR3 DNA sequence: TGTGCCAGCAGCCCTAACCCGACCGTTACTAGGTTCGACGAGCAGTACTTC.

This clonotype was picked up a small number of times. V and J are TRBV6-2 or TRBV6-3 and TRBJ2-1; D gene uncertain. The length of the CDR3 is 13 residues. The germline V gene has CDR1 MNHEY and CDR2 SVGEGT. V lost 6 bases and J lost 7, with 13 bases in between. CDR3 loop: CASSPGYTNEQFF. The DNA of the CDR3 is TGTGCCAGCAGCCCCGGTTATACAAATGAGCAGTTCTTC.

The rearrangement links TRBV12-3 or TRBV12-4 to TRBJ2-7; D might be TRBD1 (5 bases). The CDR3 length is 17 residues. Trimming pared 5 bases from V and 4 bases from J, leaving 24 bases between. CDR3 sequence reads: CASSPDKGDPRTYEQYF. The CDR3 DNA sequence: TGTGCCAGCAGTCCGGACAAAGGTGACCCTAGGACGTACGAGCAGTACTTC.

The chain links TRBV7-6 to TRBJ1-2; no firm D call. The CDR3 has 14 residues. CDR1 and CDR2 from the germline V gene are SGHVS and FNYEAQ. V shed 1 base and J shed 4 bases, with 10 bases lying between them. CDR3 sequence: CASSLGRRGYGYTF. The CDR3 nucleotides read TGTGCCAGCAGCTTAGGACGGCGTGGCTATGGCTACACCTTC.

The V call is TRBV5-4, the J call TRBJ1-1; D possibly corresponds to TRBD1 (5 bases). Germline CDR1 and CDR2: SGHNT and YYREEE (reference sequence). V was cut by 4 bases and J by 1 base, with 14 bases left in between. This CDR3 has 15 residues. The CDR3 coding sequence is TGTGCCAGCAGCCCGTGGCGGGGGACGAACACTGAAGCTTTCTTT. Its protein product is CASSPWRGTNTEAFF.

The table lists this clonotype with many counts. V and J are TRBV15 and TRBJ1-2; tentatively, D is TRBD1 (6 bases). CDR3 length: 13 residues. Germline V CDR1 and CDR2: LNHNV, YYDKDF (reference sequence). V lost 8 bases, J lost 0 bases, and 10 bases lay in between. CDR3 sequence reads: CATRQAANYGYTF. In nucleotides, the CDR3 is TGTGCCACCCGACAGGCCGCTAACTATGGCTACACCTTC.

The chain employs TRBV5-5 and TRBJ1-1; D gene ambiguous. V lost 0 bases and J 0 bases, leaving 9 bases between the germline ends. Germline CDR1 and CDR2: SGHKS and YYEKEE (reference sequence). The CDR3 runs to 15 residues. CDR3 amino acids: CASSLVEGLNTEAFF. CDR3 bases: TGTGCCAGCAGCTTGGTCGAAGGACTGAACACTGAAGCTTTCTTT. The full variable domain, with the rest looked up from reference TRBV5-5 and TRBJ1-1, is DAGVTQSPTHLIKTRGQQVTLRCSPISGHKSVSWYQQVLGQGPQFIFQYYEKEERGRGNFPDRFSARQFPNYSSELNVNALLLGDSALYLCASSLVEGLNTEAFFGQGTRLTVV.

The rearrangement links TRBV10-3 to TRBJ2-5; 11 positions match TRBD1. The CDR3 loop spans 16 amino acids. CDR1 and CDR2 (germline): ENHRY, SYGVKD. V lost 2 bases and J lost 7; bases outside the gene matches: 9. CDR3 residues: CAISEGGQGGLGTQYF. DNA of the CDR3: TGTGCCATCAGTGAGGGGGGACAGGGGGGACTAGGGACCCAGTACTTC.